The 10 T cell receptor beta chains presented below share a single source sample, sequenced in a study of blood T cells in healthy people across ages. The authors ran a second PCR of about 6 to 11 cycles using a sample-barcoded 5' primer and a J-beta primer mix. MiXCR was run by TCRdb on the 5' RACE reads, yielding one entry per CDR3 protein. The table has some 900,000 distinct CDR3 sequences, approximately 49% seen once. Sequences were obtained from blood. The receptors originated from a man younger than 45 in good health.

The V gene is TRBV7-2, the J gene TRBJ2-1, with TRBD2 matching over 8 bases. This CDR3 comprises 16 residues. V lost 5 bases and J lost 2; bases outside the gene matches: 8. Germline V gene data show CDR1 as SGHTA and CDR2 as FQGNSA. The CDR3 bases are TGTGCCAGCAGCCCTACAGCGGGGGACCCCTACAATGAGCAGTTCTTC. Amino acids: CASSPTAGDPYNEQFF.

Of note for this clonotype: A much bigger clone sits one base away, suggesting this may be a read error. This CDR3 is CASSLTAGGSGTEAFF. The CDR3 DNA sequence: TGTGCCAGCAGCTTAACGGCAGGGGGGTCGGGCACTGAAGCTTTCTTT. The gene calls are TRBV7-3 and TRBJ1-1; 7 nucleotides align to TRBD1. This CDR3 region has 16 residues. Germline-derived CDR1 and CDR2 are SGHTA and FQGTGA. Trimming took 0 bases from V and 4 from J; bases not matched to a gene: 8. Together with reference TRBV7-3 and TRBJ1-1, the CDR3 gives the full variable domain: GAGVSQTPSNKVTEKGKYVELRCDPISGHTALYWYRQSLGQGPEFLIYFQGTGAADDSGLPNDRFFAVRPEGSVSTLKIQRTERGDSAVYLCASSLTAGGSGTEAFFGQGTRLTVV.

Remarks on this clonotype: This may be a read error: a much more frequent sequence differs by one nucleotide. The chain employs TRBV11-2 and TRBJ1-6; D remains ambiguous. The CDR3 spans 14 residues. CDR1 is SGHAT and CDR2 is FQNNGV in the germline V gene. V shed 5 bases and J shed 5 bases, with 10 bases lying between them. CDR3 sequence reads: CASSTRTDNSPLHF. CDR3 DNA sequence: TGTGCCAGCAGCACCCGGACGGATAATTCACCCCTCCACTTT.

Points on this clonotype: The junction and the germline gene differ at one end; a read error may be behind it. This chain links TRBV7-2 with TRBJ2-7; TRBD1 is a possible D gene (5 bases). Germline values: CDR1 SGHTA, CDR2 FQGNSA. The CDR3 runs 13 residues. CDR3 coding DNA: TGTGCCAGCAGTTCGCGGCAGGGTGGGGTCGTGGACTTC. It specifies CASSSRQGGVVDF.

The rearrangement joins TRBV7-3 to TRBJ2-7; TRBD1 is a possible D gene (5 bases). Trimming stripped 5 bases from V and 6 bases from J, with 14 bases between. CDR3 length equals 13 residues. CDR1 is SGHTA and CDR2 is FQGTGA in the germline V gene. CDR3 sequence reads: CASSLDSSSEQYF. The CDR3 DNA reads as TGTGCCAGCAGCCTCGACAGCAGTTCCGAGCAGTACTTC. The variable domain in full, with the rest retrieved from reference TRBV7-3 and TRBJ2-7, is GAGVSQTPSNKVTEKGKYVELRCDPISGHTALYWYRQSLGQGPEFLIYFQGTGAADDSGLPNDRFFAVRPEGSVSTLKIQRTERGDSAVYLCASSLDSSSEQYFGPGTRLTVT.

In its sample, this clonotype was seen a few times. In nucleotides, the CDR3 is TGTGCCAGCAGCCAACGGACAGGGGGGGTCGGAGATACGCAGTATTTT. This codes for CASSQRTGGVGDTQYF. The rearrangement uses TRBV3-1 and TRBJ2-3; 10 nucleotides align to TRBD1. Unmatched junction bases numbered 7, after V lost 2 bases and J lost 5 bases. Looked up from germline, CDR1 is LGHDT and CDR2 is YNNKEL (reference sequence). The CDR3 has 16 amino acids.

The rearrangement joins TRBV9 to TRBJ2-1; D call uncertain. Trimming removed 0 bases from V and 7 bases from J, with 8 bases in between. This CDR3 region has 13 residues. Per germline, CDR1 SGDLS and CDR2 YYNGEE. CDR3 residues: CASSVDAANEQFF. DNA for the CDR3: TGTGCCAGCAGCGTAGATGCCGCAAATGAGCAGTTCTTC.

This clonotype was seen a handful of times. The chain combines TRBV20-1 with TRBJ2-1; D perhaps matches TRBD2 (6 bases). V lost 5 bases and J lost 4, with 12 bases in between. CDR1 and CDR2 from the germline V gene are DFQATT and SNEGSKA (reference sequence). CDR3 length: 13 amino acids. The DNA for the CDR3 is TGCAGTGCTTGCGGGAATTTATACAATGAGCAGTTCTTC. Protein: CSACGNLYNEQFF.

The chain links TRBV10-3 to TRBJ1-5; D uncertain. This CDR3 comprises 14 residues. Germline V gene sequence: CDR1 ENHRY, CDR2 SYGVKD. Trimming took 6 bases from V and 5 from J, leaving 14 bases between them. DNA of the CDR3: TGTGCCATCAGCGATCCGGGTTTCGATCAGCCCCAGCATTTT. It specifies CAISDPGFDQPQHF.

The count of this clonotype is one. The chain has TRBV12-3 or TRBV12-4 and TRBJ1-1; TRBD1 is a possible D gene (5 bases). V lost 3 bases and J 3 bases, leaving 11 bases between the germline ends. The CDR3 totals 14 residues. For the CDR3, the DNA is TGTGCCAGCAGTTTTTTCTTAGGGGACACTGAAGCTTTCTTT. As protein: CASSFFLGDTEAFF.